This T cell receptor (beta chain) was captured by sequencing in a study of CD8 T cells in ankylosing spondylitis. Overall study results and limits: Matched ankylosing spondylitis synovial fluid reportedly contained a significantly enriched population of disease-linked clones. A motif in TCR beta, a set of eight highly homologous variants, appeared characteristic of ankylosing spondylitis blood.

The CDR3 spans 15 residues. V shed 5 bases and J shed 2 bases, with 15 bases lying between them. Germline V gene sequence: CDR1 SGHTA, CDR2 FQGTGA. This clonotype was seen at least ten times. The antigen remains undetermined. TCRdb passed the 5' RACE reads through MiXCR, listing each CDR3 protein once. The repertoire consists of a few hundred thousand distinct CDR3 sequences, with roughly a tenth occurring once and the leading ten covering about 19%. Sequenced input: blood, either unsorted or a sorted T cell fraction (not recorded which). This chain uses TRBV7-3 with TRBJ2-5; D perhaps matches TRBD2 (7 bases). The receptor was isolated from a male donor with ankylosing spondylitis or in good health (not recorded which). CDR3 in DNA: TGTGCCAGCAGCCACGCAGAGGGGGGGCAAGAGACCCAGTACTTC. Translated: CASSHAEGGQETQYF.